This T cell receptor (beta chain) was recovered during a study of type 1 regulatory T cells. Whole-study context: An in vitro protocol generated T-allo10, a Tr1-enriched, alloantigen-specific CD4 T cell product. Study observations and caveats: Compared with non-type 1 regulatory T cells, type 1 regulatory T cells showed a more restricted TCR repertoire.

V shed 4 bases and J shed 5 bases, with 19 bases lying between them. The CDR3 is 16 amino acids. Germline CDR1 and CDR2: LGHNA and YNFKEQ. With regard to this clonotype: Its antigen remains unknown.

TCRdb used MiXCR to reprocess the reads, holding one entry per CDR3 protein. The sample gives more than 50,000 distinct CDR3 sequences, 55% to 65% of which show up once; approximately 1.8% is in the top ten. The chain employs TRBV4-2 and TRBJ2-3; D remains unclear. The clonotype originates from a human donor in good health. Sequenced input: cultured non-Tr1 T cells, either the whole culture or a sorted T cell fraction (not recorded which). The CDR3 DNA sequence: TGTGCCAGCAGCCGAGAAACCGCGATTCGGAAAGATACGCAGTATTTT. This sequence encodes CASSRETAIRKDTQYF.